This is a list of T cell receptor beta chains from one sample in a study of shared clonotypes between healthy human individuals. TCRdb's copy holds only in-frame clones and misses some; the assay was immunoSEQ multiplex PCR. The data contain under 2,000,000 clones, roughly 94% of them seen just once; the ten biggest clones take up 1.2%. The sample consisted of naive CD8+ T cells sorted from blood. The receptors originated from a man aged 18 to 29 in good health. Each CDR3 is given with its conserved first and last residue. D genes are given only for firm matches. Not all rows give a size; the values are once, few, many and, for expanded clones, a class.

j_call,d_call,v_call,clone_size,cdr3_nt,cdr3_aa
TRBJ1-2,NA,TRBV5-1,NA,TGCGCCAGCAGCCTCAGGGTGCGTGGCTACACCTTC,CASSLRVRGYTF
TRBJ1-2,NA,TRBV14,NA,TGTGCCAGCAGCCAACACCGCCGGGAGCCCTTGGAAGGCTACACCTTC,CASSQHRREPLEGYTF
TRBJ1-5,NA,TRBV5-1,NA,TGCGCCAGCAGCTTGTTCTCTGGTCAGCCCCAGCATTTT,CASSLFSGQPQHF
TRBJ1-5,NA,TRBV30,NA,TGTGCCTGGAGTGGAGGGAACAGCAATCAGCCCCAGCATTTT,CAWSGGNSNQPQHF
TRBJ2-2,NA,TRBV4-1,NA,TGCGCCAGCAGCCAAGAGGGACCGACGAACACCGGGGAGCTGTTTTTT,CASSQEGPTNTGELFF
TRBJ1-1,NA,TRBV9,NA,TGTGCCAGCAGCGCCGGGACATACACTGAAGCTTTCTTT,CASSAGTYTEAFF
TRBJ2-7,NA,TRBV27,NA,TGTGCCAGCAGTTGGGGAGAAACCTACGAGCAGTACTTC,CASSWGETYEQYF
TRBJ1-5,NA,TRBV6-6,NA,TGTGCCAGCCACGGAGAGGGCAATCAGCCCCAGCATTTT,CASHGEGNQPQHF
TRBJ2-7,NA,TRBV2,NA,TGTGCCAGCAGCGAGGGGTCCTACGAGCAGTACTTC,CASSEGSYEQYF
TRBJ2-7,NA,TRBV19,NA,TGTGCCAGTAGTCCCCAGGGTACCTACGAGCAGTACTTC,CASSPQGTYEQYF
TRBJ2-5,NA,TRBV5-6,NA,TGTGCCAGCAGCTTGTGGGGGGATACAATACAAGAGACCCAGTACTTC,CASSLWGDTIQETQYF
TRBJ2-3,NA,TRBV9,NA,TGTGCCAGCAGCGTAGAACTAGCTAGCGATACGCAGTATTTT,CASSVELASDTQYF
TRBJ2-7,NA,TRBV5-6,NA,TGTGCCAGCAGCTTGGTCCAGACCTACGAGCAGTACTTC,CASSLVQTYEQYF
TRBJ1-6,NA,TRBV6-5,NA,TGTGCCAGCCACGGATGGAATTCACCCCTCCACTTT,CASHGWNSPLHF
TRBJ2-5,NA,TRBV5-6,NA,TGTGCCAGCAGCTTTGCAGGGTACCAAGAGACCCAGTACTTC,CASSFAGYQETQYF
TRBJ1-3,NA,TRBV5-4,NA,TGTGCCAGCAGCTTGTCAGACGAGGGTTCTGGAAACACCATATATTTT,CASSLSDEGSGNTIYF
TRBJ1-5,NA,TRBV7-9,NA,TGTGCCAGCAGCGATGGCCCCAATCAGCCCCAGCATTTT,CASSDGPNQPQHF
TRBJ2-7,TRBD1,TRBV13,NA,TGTGCCAGCAGCCCAGGGACAGGGGACTACGAGCAGTACTTC,CASSPGTGDYEQYF
TRBJ1-1,NA,TRBV28,few,TGTGCCAGCAGTTTCGGGAACACTGAAGCTTTCTTT,CASSFGNTEAFF
TRBJ1-3,TRBD1,TRBV29-1,NA,TGCAGCGGATCAGGGGGTCCTGGAAACACCATATATTTT,CSGSGGPGNTIYF
TRBJ2-7,NA,TRBV13,NA,TGTGCCAGCGGGTTTGGGGGGACCTCCTACGAGCAGTACTTC,CASGFGGTSYEQYF
TRBJ2-1,TRBD2,TRBV7-9,NA,TGTGCCAGCAGCTTTCTAGCGGGAGAAAACAATGAGCAGTTCTTC,CASSFLAGENNEQFF
TRBJ1-1,NA,TRBV7-7,once,TGTGCTAGCAGCTTGACAGGAGATAACACTGAAGCTTTCTTT,CASSLTGDNTEAFF
TRBJ1-1,TRBD1,TRBV5-1,NA,TGCGCCAGCAGCTCGGGAAGGGGGCTGAACACTGAAGCTTTCTTT,CASSSGRGLNTEAFF
TRBJ2-2,NA,TRBV6-1,NA,TGTGCCAGCAGCGCAGTGAGGACCGGGGAGCTGTTTTTT,CASSAVRTGELFF
TRBJ2-7,NA,TRBV6-1,NA,TGTGCCAGCAGTTCTACGGGGTTCGACGAGCAGTACTTC,CASSSTGFDEQYF
TRBJ2-1,TRBD2,TRBV9,once,TGTGCCAGCAGCGTAGAAGGGGCCCTAGCGGGAGCTTACAATGAGCAGTTCTTC,CASSVEGALAGAYNEQFF
TRBJ1-2,NA,TRBV7-2,NA,TGTGCCAGCAGCTTAGATTTGGACATCACTAACTATGGCTACACCTTC,CASSLDLDITNYGYTF
TRBJ1-4,TRBD1,TRBV30,NA,TGTGCCTGGGGGACAGGCTTTGCAACTAATGAAAAACTGTTTTTT,CAWGTGFATNEKLFF
TRBJ2-3,TRBD1,TRBV4-1,NA,TGCGCCAGCAGCCCGGGGACAGGCACAGATACGCAGTATTTT,CASSPGTGTDTQYF
TRBJ2-7,NA,TRBV4-3,NA,TGCGCCAGCAGCCTCTACGGCGTGGGAAAGAACTACGAGCAGTACTTC,CASSLYGVGKNYEQYF
TRBJ2-7,NA,TRBV9,NA,TGTGCCAGCAGCGTAGAAGTCAGCACCGAGCAGTACTTC,CASSVEVSTEQYF
TRBJ2-7,NA,TRBV10-1,NA,TGCGCCAGCAGTGAGGGGTACGGGTACGAGCAGTACTTC,CASSEGYGYEQYF
TRBJ1-1,NA,TRBV7-9,once,TGTGCCAGCAGCAAATCAGGGGATGGAGCTTTCTTT,CASSKSGDGAFF
TRBJ2-7,NA,TRBV4-1,NA,TGCGCCAGCAGCCAATTTAGTCTTCAGGTTGAGCAGTACTTC,CASSQFSLQVEQYF
TRBJ1-1,NA,TRBV28,NA,TGTGCCAGCAGTTTCAAGGGAAGCACTGAAGCTTTCTTT,CASSFKGSTEAFF
TRBJ2-7,TRBD1,TRBV5-8,NA,TGTGCCAGCAGCTTGGGACAGGGGGCAAGTGAGCAGTACTTC,CASSLGQGASEQYF
TRBJ2-7,TRBD1,TRBV5-4,NA,TGTGCCAGCAGCTTGGACTTGACAGGGGGTAACTACGAGCAGTACTTC,CASSLDLTGGNYEQYF
TRBJ2-1,TRBD2,TRBV27,once,TGTGCCAGCAGTTTTAGCGGGGGGTCCTACAATGAGCAGTTCTTC,CASSFSGGSYNEQFF
TRBJ2-7,TRBD2,TRBV9,NA,TGTGCCAGCAGCCACCCCAGCGGGAGAAGATACGAGCAGTACTTC,CASSHPSGRRYEQYF
TRBJ2-7,NA,TRBV29-1,NA,TGCAGCGTTGAGTCAGGAACTAATTACGAGCAGTACTTC,CSVESGTNYEQYF
TRBJ2-7,TRBD1,TRBV5-1,NA,TGCGCCAGCAGCTGGGACAAGGACAGGGTAGTAGACGAGCAGTACTTC,CASSWDKDRVVDEQYF
TRBJ1-5,NA,TRBV4-1,NA,TGCGCCAGCAGCCAACTATTCATAAATCAGCCCCAGCATTTT,CASSQLFINQPQHF
TRBJ1-2,NA,TRBV4-1,NA,TGCGCCAGCAGCTATGGGGAGACCTCTAACTATGGCTACACCTTC,CASSYGETSNYGYTF
TRBJ2-3,TRBD2,TRBV30,NA,TGTGCTTTGGAATCTAGCGGGACGCGTGATACGCAGTATTTT,CALESSGTRDTQYF